Following are 3 T cell receptor beta chains from one sample sequenced in a study of blood T cell repertoires in COVID-19. Clones were read by immunoSEQ multiplex PCR, and TCRdb kept only the in-frame ones, dropping some. Counted here are approximately 210,000 clones, around 80% occurring once; the ten biggest clones make up 15%. The sample taken for sequencing was PBMCs or T cells enriched from blood (not recorded which). These receptors came from a man in his forties or fifties who had recovered from COVID-19.

This clone was counted once. The chain is built from TRBV7-2 and TRBJ2-7; 13 bases match TRBD2. CDR1 and CDR2 (germline): SGHTA, FQGNSA. The V and J ends lost 3 bases and 6 bases, in that order; junction bases with no gene match: 8. CDR3 length equals 16 residues. CDR3 DNA: TGTGCCAGCAGCTTTTCTTTGACTAGCGGGGGGCGCGAGCAGTACTTC. Translating gives CASSFSLTSGGREQYF.

This chain uses TRBV28 with TRBJ1-5; 7 bases align to TRBD1. The germline gives CDR1 MDHEN, CDR2 SYDVKM. Trimming at V came to 5 bases and at J to 10 bases, leaving 11 bases not matched to a gene. The CDR3 loop spans 14 amino acids. CDR3 DNA sequence: TGTGCCAGCAGTGGCCTGGACAGGTCGCTCCCCCAGCATTTT. It encodes CASSGLDRSLPQHF. Drawing the rest from reference TRBV28 and TRBJ1-5, the complete variable domain is DVKVTQSSRYLVKRTGEKVFLECVQDMDHENMFWYRQDPGLGLRLIYFSYDVKMKEKGDIPEGYSVSREKKERFSLILESASTNQTSMYLCASSGLDRSLPQHFGDGTRLSIL.

The rearrangement uses TRBV29-1 and TRBJ1-1, with a possible D match to TRBD1 (6 bases). With 4 bases removed from V and 4 bases from J, the gap between germline ends came to 13 bases. The CDR3 runs 13 residues. From germline, CDR1 is SQVTM and CDR2 ANQGSEA. The CDR3 nucleotides are TGCAGCGTTGTCAGGGGAGGGGTCACTGAAGCTTTCTTT. Translation: CSVVRGGVTEAFF.